The 22 T cell receptor beta chains below all came from one sample that was sequenced in a study of post-analysis software for immune sequencing data. Overall study results and limits: Comparison of patients with controls showed five or six TRBV segments more frequent in patients, TRBV5-6, TRBV5-1 and TRBV20-1 among them.

Sequencing libraries made from TCR beta cDNA carried unique molecular identifiers. TCRdb itself ran the PCR reads through MiXCR, one entry per CDR3 protein. The table shows over 150,000 distinct CDR3 sequences, with approximately 31% occurring only once. What these receptors recognize is not known. Source material: blood. All receptors derive from a girl aged 5 to 17 with multiple sclerosis.

This clonotype was counted at least ten times. The CDR3 reads CSASPTNNEQFF. For the CDR3, the DNA is TGCAGTGCGTCCCCAACTAACAATGAGCAGTTCTTC. The V call is TRBV20-1, the J call TRBJ2-1; D uncertain. V was shortened by 6 bases and J by 5 bases, with 11 bases between the two germline ends. From germline, CDR1 is DFQATT and CDR2 SNEGSKA (reference sequence). The CDR3 is made up of 12 amino acids.

The rearrangement joins TRBV9 to TRBJ2-3; D uncertain. Trimming took 0 bases from V and 0 from J, leaving 2 bases between them. In germline, CDR1 is SGDLS, CDR2 YYNGEE. This CDR3 spans 13 amino acids. The CDR3 DNA reads as TGTGCCAGCAGCGTAGAAAGCACAGATACGCAGTATTTT. Its translation is CASSVESTDTQYF.

As for this clonotype: Given a much more abundant clone one base away, this may be a read error. The rearrangement joins TRBV9 to TRBJ1-2; TRBD1 matches at 9 bases. The V gene's germline CDR1 is SGDLS and CDR2 YYNGEE. This CDR3 has 16 residues. CDR3 amino acids: CVSSVEGTGFGHGYTF. The CDR3 DNA reads TGTGTCAGCAGCGTAGAGGGGACAGGGTTTGGTCATGGCTACACCTTC.

Concerning this clonotype itself: A much larger clone lies a single base off, so this may be a read error. The genes are TRBV12-3 or TRBV12-4 and TRBJ2-3; 10 bases line up with TRBD2. The CDR3 consists of 15 residues. With 4 bases clipped from V and 4 bases from J, the junction kept 5 bases outside the gene matches. The DNA for the CDR3 is TGTGCCAGCAGTTCCTCCGGGACTAGCGCAGATACGCAGTATTTT. This encodes CASSSSGTSADTQYF.

The V gene is TRBV20-1, the J gene TRBJ2-7, with D hard to call. The CDR3 has 14 amino acids. Germline lookup yields CDR1 DFQATT and CDR2 SNEGSKA (reference sequence). V dropped 0 bases and J dropped 0 bases, with 9 bases sitting between them. The CDR3 nucleotides are TGCAGTGCTAGAGATCTCCAGAGCTCCTACGAGCAGTACTTC. Residues: CSARDLQSSYEQYF.

This clonotype was counted many times. The J gene is TRBJ2-7, the V gene TRBV9; D is possibly TRBD1 (6 bases). CDR1 and CDR2 (germline): SGDLS, YYNGEE. The CDR3 covers 14 residues. V lost 0 bases to trimming and J lost 4 bases, with 11 bases between them. CDR3 DNA sequence: TGTGCCAGCAGCGTAGCTGGACAGAATTACGAGCAGTACTTC. Its protein is CASSVAGQNYEQYF.

This clonotype showed up just once. The J gene is TRBJ1-1, the V gene TRBV12-3 or TRBV12-4; no clear D gene. This CDR3 has 13 amino acids. Trimming took 0 bases from V and 11 from J, leaving 13 bases between them. The CDR3 loop is CASSLAQRFGAFF. For the CDR3, the DNA is TGTGCCAGCAGTTTAGCGCAGCGATTTGGGGCTTTCTTT.

This clonotype was counted many times. The chain has TRBV12-3 or TRBV12-4 and TRBJ1-2; D possibly corresponds to TRBD1 (5 bases). The ends were cut back, 5 bases at V and 8 bases at J, with 12 bases in the middle. The CDR3 runs to 12 residues. CDR3 in DNA: TGTGCCAGCAGTGAAAGGGGAGGAGGCTACACCTTC. This codes for CASSERGGGYTF.

About this clonotype: A much larger clonotype is one base distant, so this may be a read error. The V call is TRBV5-5, the J call TRBJ2-1; D perhaps matches TRBD2 (5 bases). Germline values: CDR1 SGHKS, CDR2 YYEKEE (reference sequence). With 4 bases removed from V and 10 bases from J, the gap between germline ends came to 21 bases. CDR3 length: 15 amino acids. CDR3 DNA sequence: TGTGCCAGCAGCCCGGAGCGGCTCGGTACCTACGAGCAGTTCTTC. Its translation: CASSPERLGTYEQFF.

Details on this clonotype: This may stem from a read error, because a much larger clone lies one nucleotide away. The CDR3 region is CSAGQGARNGYTF. The CDR3 nucleotides read TGCAGTGCTGGACAGGGGGCGAGGAATGGCTACACCTTC. V and J are TRBV20-1 and TRBJ1-2; 11 nucleotides match TRBD1. Trimming removed 5 bases from V and 6 bases from J; junction bases left unmatched: 5. This CDR3 is 13 amino acids long. The germline gives CDR1 DFQATT, CDR2 SNEGSKA (reference sequence).

The chain carries TRBV7-9 and TRBJ1-6; D not certain. Trimming left V 5 bases short and J 0 bases short, with 11 bases between. Germline V gene data show CDR1 as SEHNR and CDR2 as FQNEAQ (reference sequence). This CDR3 is 16 amino acids long. This CDR3 reads CASSLVGSSYNSPLHF. CDR3 nucleotides: TGTGCCAGCAGCCTAGTGGGGAGCTCCTATAATTCACCCCTCCACTTT.

This clonotype appeared a few times. V is TRBV5-6 and J is TRBJ2-1, with D possibly matching TRBD2 (5 bases). Germline values: CDR1 SGHDT, CDR2 YYEEEE. This CDR3 comprises 12 residues. The V end was cut by 3 bases, the J end by 10 bases, with 11 bases between. The CDR3 DNA sequence: TGTGCCAGCAGCTGGCGGACTTTAGAGCAGTTCTTC. The encoded protein is CASSWRTLEQFF. The entire variable domain, with the rest obtained from reference TRBV5-6 and TRBJ2-1, is as follows: DAGVTQSPTHLIKTRGQQVTLRCSPKSGHDTVSWYQQALGQGPQFIFQYYEEEERQRGNFPDRFSGHQFPNYSSELNVNALLLGDSALYLCASSWRTLEQFFGPGTRLTVL.

A word on this clonotype: Possible read error: a much larger clone is one base away. This chain connects TRBV4-1 to TRBJ2-1; D is possibly TRBD1 (5 bases). This CDR3 spans 17 amino acids. V gave up 0 bases and J gave up 0 bases, with 12 bases separating them. Germline values: CDR1 MGHRA, CDR2 YSYEKL. CDR3 residues: CASSQEGYRSSYNEQFF. In DNA, the CDR3 is TGCGCCAGCAGCCAAGAGGGCTACAGGAGCTCCTACAATGAGCAGTTCTTC.

V gene TRBV12-3 or TRBV12-4 combines with J gene TRBJ1-4, with TRBD1 as a possible D gene (5 bases). V lost 3 bases, J lost 3 bases, and 11 bases lay in between. This CDR3 spans 15 amino acids. The CDR3 DNA sequence: TGTGCCAGCAGTTTCCGGAGGGACGCTAATGAAAAACTGTTTTTT. Translated, it gives CASSFRRDANEKLFF.

A remark on this clonotype: One end of the junction varies from germline; a read error may be responsible. The chain carries TRBV6-6 and TRBJ1-2; no reliable D call. CDR1 and CDR2 (germline): MNHNY, SVGAGI (reference sequence). CDR3 length equals 14 residues. CDR3 in DNA: TGTGCCAGCAGTTTGGAAAGGGCCTCCTATGGCTACGCCTTC. It is translated as CASSLERASYGYAF.

Notes on this clonotype: A much larger clone differs by one base, so this may be a read error. This chain's CDR3 is CVMGEGQGGVETQYF. In DNA, the CDR3 is TGTGTCATGGGAGAAGGACAGGGAGGTGTCGAGACCCAGTACTTC. This chain links TRBV10-3 with TRBJ2-5; 8 bases align to TRBD1. Germline V gene sequence: CDR1 ENHRY, CDR2 SYGVKD. The CDR3 spans 15 residues.

This chain joins TRBV12-3 or TRBV12-4 and TRBJ1-6; D possibly corresponds to TRBD1 (6 bases). The CDR3 extends over 18 amino acids. The V end lost 6 bases, the J end lost 9 bases, and 27 bases lay between the germline ends. CDR3 nucleotide sequence: TGTGCCAGCAGCGATCTTAGACTCCGGGACACATTAAGTTCACCCCTCCACTTT. Translation gives CASSDLRLRDTLSSPLHF.

This sequence joins TRBV5-1 and TRBJ2-1; 7 bases line up with TRBD1. Trimming at V came to 4 bases and at J to 8 bases, leaving 15 bases not matched to a gene. Germline lookup yields CDR1 SGHRS and CDR2 YFSETQ. This CDR3 is built from 16 residues. The CDR3: CASSPGQPSNNDEQFF. CDR3 nucleotide sequence: TGCGCCAGCAGCCCGGGACAGCCTTCAAACAACGATGAGCAGTTCTTC.

The table lists this clonotype with a few counts. CDR3 in DNA: TGTGCCAGCAGTCCCTACTACGGGACTAGCGGGAGCTTGGGTCCCGAGACCCAGTACTTC. Translation: CASSPYYGTSGSLGPETQYF. The genes are TRBV28 and TRBJ2-5; 14 bases align to TRBD2. The CDR3 contains 20 residues. V was pared by 5 bases and J by 5 bases, with 19 bases of the junction left unmatched. The germline V gene has CDR1 MDHEN and CDR2 SYDVKM.

With respect to this clonotype: A much bigger clone sits one base away, suggesting this may be a read error. CDR3 DNA sequence: TGTGCCAGCAGCGCCGGGACTGGCGGGTACAATGAGCAGTTCTTC. Translating it yields CASSAGTGGYNEQFF. The gene calls are TRBV27 and TRBJ2-1, with a possible D match to TRBD2 (6 bases). The CDR3 is made up of 15 amino acids. The germline gives CDR1 MNHEY, CDR2 SMNVEV (reference sequence). V lost 6 bases, J lost 4 bases, and 16 bases lay in between.

This clonotype was detected ten times or more. The CDR3 DNA reads as TGTGCCAGCAGCCAGGGGGCTGACTATGGCTACACCTTC. The encoded protein is CASSQGADYGYTF. The chain carries TRBV12-3 or TRBV12-4 and TRBJ1-2, with 8 bases matching TRBD1. The ends lost 6 bases at V and 3 bases at J; junction bases unmatched: 3. This CDR3 is built from 13 residues.

The chain is built from TRBV3-1 and TRBJ1-2; no definite D call. V was pared by 3 bases and J by 1 base, with 12 bases between. In germline, CDR1 is LGHDT, CDR2 YNNKEL (reference sequence). The CDR3 runs 15 residues. CDR3 nucleotide sequence: TGTGCCAGCAGCCATCTCGGACGGGGTAACTATGGCTACACCTTC. Its translation is CASSHLGRGNYGYTF.